The 25 T cell receptor beta chains given below trace back to one sample, sequenced in a study of cytomegalovirus exposure and HLA in healthy donors. In the PCR, 60 Vbeta and 13 Jbeta primers were used. Clones were sequenced by immunoSEQ multiplex PCR, and TCRdb holds only the in-frame ones, with some missing. The sample shows about 50,000 clones, and about 2.1% sits with its ten largest clones. Sample: PBMCs. The origin of the receptors is a woman in her late teens or twenties in good health and CMV-seronegative.

Notes on this clone: Within the sample, other DNA sequences also encode this same CDR3. The V gene is TRBV2, the J gene TRBJ1-5, with 8 bases fitting TRBD1. V shed 0 bases, J shed 5 bases, and the junction held 0 bases outside the gene matches. Looked up from germline, CDR1 is SNHLY and CDR2 is FYNNEI. This CDR3 has 14 residues. CDR3 sequence reads: CASSEATGDQPQHF. CDR3 bases: TGTGCCAGCAGTGAAGCGACAGGGGATCAGCCCCAGCATTTT.

The chain joins TRBV30 to TRBJ2-5, with 7 bases fitting TRBD2. Per the germline V gene, CDR1 is GTSNPN and CDR2 is SVGIG (reference sequence). J was trimmed by 5 bases and V by 0 bases; bases with no gene match: 6. The CDR3 contains 14 residues. This chain's CDR3 is CAWSVVGGAETQYF. The CDR3, as DNA: TGTGCCTGGAGTGTAGTGGGAGGGGCGGAGACCCAGTACTTC. The full variable domain, in which reference TRBV30 and TRBJ2-5 provide the parts outside the CDR3, is SQTIHQWPATLVQPVGSPLSLECTVEGTSNPNLYWYRQAAGRGLQLLFYSVGIGQISSEVPQNLSASRPQDRQFILSSKKLLLSDSGFYLCAWSVVGGAETQYFGPGTRLLVL.

The chain links TRBV19 to TRBJ1-6; 7 bases agree with TRBD1. The CDR3 extends over 14 amino acids. Germline-derived CDR1 and CDR2 are LNHDA and SQIVND (reference sequence). The J segment lost 11 bases and the V segment lost 5 bases, leaving 9 bases of the junction unmatched. The chain's CDR3 is CASSSQGRMAPLHF. In DNA, the CDR3 is TGTGCCAGTAGTTCACAGGGGCGCATGGCACCCCTCCACTTT.

The rearrangement links TRBV5-1 to TRBJ1-2; D is unresolved. The CDR3 consists of 14 residues. Looked up from germline, CDR1 is SGHRS and CDR2 is YFSETQ. Trimming removed 4 bases from V and 2 bases from J, with 12 bases in between. CDR3 in DNA: TGCGCCAGCAGCCTTCGCCCGGGGAACTATGGCTACACCTTC. It translates to CASSLRPGNYGYTF.

The chain joins TRBV19 to TRBJ2-1, with a tentative D call TRBD2 (6 bases). The V and J ends lost 8 bases and 4 bases respectively, with 12 bases between them. This CDR3 has 13 amino acids. Germline CDR1 LNHDA, CDR2 SQIVND (reference sequence). CDR3 DNA: TGTGCCAGTTCCTACGGGACTTACAATGAGCAGTTCTTC. Translated: CASSYGTYNEQFF.

This chain links TRBV29-1 with TRBJ2-1; weak D call: TRBD2 (5 bases). Germline lookup yields CDR1 SQVTM and CDR2 ANQGSEA. CDR3 length equals 13 residues. The V gene lost 3 bases and the J gene lost 2 bases, with 8 bases spanning the gap. CDR3 protein: CSVERTPYNEQFF. The DNA for the CDR3 is TGCAGCGTTGAGCGGACTCCCTACAATGAGCAGTTCTTC.

This chain connects TRBV28 to TRBJ2-1, with D maybe TRBD2 (5 bases). The V gene lost 4 bases and the J gene lost 10 bases, with 14 bases spanning the gap. This CDR3 is built from 13 residues. From germline, CDR1 is MDHEN and CDR2 SYDVKM. CDR3 coding DNA: TGTGCCAGCAGTTACCTCGTAATAGCGGAGCAGTTCTTC. Protein product: CASSYLVIAEQFF.

The chain carries TRBV7-3 and TRBJ2-2, with 13 bases aligning to TRBD2. Germline assignment: CDR1 SGHTA and CDR2 FQGTGA. V dropped 5 bases and J dropped 5; count of bases not matched to a gene: 8. The CDR3 consists of 17 residues. Written as DNA, the CDR3 is TGTGCCAGCAGCCCTGGACTAGCGGGGGCCGGTACCGGGGAGCTGTTTTTT. Translated: CASSPGLAGAGTGELFF.

The gene calls are TRBV5-1 and TRBJ1-5, with D possibly being TRBD1 (5 bases). V was shortened by 0 bases and J by 1 base, with 8 bases between the two germline ends. Germline-derived CDR1 and CDR2 are SGHRS and YFSETQ. This CDR3 contains 15 residues. Here the CDR3 reads CASSLAAGSNQPQHF. The CDR3 coding sequence is TGCGCCAGCAGCTTGGCCGCAGGGAGCAATCAGCCCCAGCATTTT.

The gene calls are TRBV6-1 and TRBJ2-7; D may be TRBD1 (6 bases). CDR1 and CDR2 from the germline V gene are MNHNS and SASEGT. CDR3 length equals 15 residues. Trimming stripped 10 bases from V and 6 bases from J, with 25 bases between. In DNA form, the CDR3 reads TGTGCCACCCAGCCAGGGCCAGCGCCCAGGGGCGAGCAGTACTTC. Protein: CATQPGPAPRGEQYF.

The chain employs TRBV30 and TRBJ2-3; the D gene is possibly TRBD1 (5 bases). Germline values: CDR1 GTSNPN, CDR2 SVGIG (reference sequence). This CDR3 has 14 amino acids. Trimming removed 0 bases from V and 3 bases from J, with 10 bases in between. The CDR3 DNA sequence: TGTGCCTGGAGTGTAAGGTCAGGGACAGATACGCAGTATTTT. It yields the protein CAWSVRSGTDTQYF.

As concerns this clone: The same CDR3 arises from other DNA sequences in this sample as well. V usage is TRBV13 and J usage is TRBJ1-5; TRBD1 aligns across 7 bases. The CDR3 is 15 amino acids. The J segment lost 6 bases and the V segment lost 4 bases, leaving 9 bases of the junction unmatched. Germline lookup yields CDR1 PRHDT and CDR2 FYEKMQ (reference sequence). CDR3 sequence: CASSSGQVVGQPQHF. Here the CDR3 DNA reads TGTGCCAGCAGCTCCGGACAGGTAGTAGGTCAGCCCCAGCATTTT.

This sequence joins TRBV5-1 and TRBJ1-5; a possible D gene is TRBD1 (5 bases). The V gene's germline CDR1 is SGHRS and CDR2 YFSETQ. This CDR3 region has 14 residues. Trimming took 4 bases from V and 5 from J, leaving 13 bases between them. The DNA of the CDR3 is TGCGCCAGCAGCCCAGAAAGGGGTGATCAGCCCCAGCATTTT. Its translation: CASSPERGDQPQHF.

The chain joins TRBV10-3 to TRBJ1-6; 10 nucleotides line up with TRBD1. The CDR3 runs to 14 residues. Germline V CDR1 and CDR2: ENHRY, SYGVKD. The V segment lost 10 bases and the J segment 9 bases; nucleotides outside the gene matches: 9. The CDR3, as DNA: TGTGCCACCCTCGGGACAGGGGCAAGTTCACCCCTCCACTTT. This codes for CATLGTGASSPLHF.

The rearrangement joins TRBV30 to TRBJ2-7, with D possibly being TRBD1 (6 bases). V lost 0 bases and J 9 bases, leaving 12 bases between the germline ends. The germline V gene has CDR1 GTSNPN and CDR2 SVGIG (reference sequence). This CDR3 is built from 12 residues. The CDR3 is CAWSVQTGRQYF. CDR3 DNA: TGTGCCTGGAGTGTGCAAACAGGGAGGCAGTACTTC.

V and J are TRBV4-1 and TRBJ2-1; 14 bases map to TRBD2. There are 15 residues in the CDR3. The ends lost 4 bases at V and 7 bases at J; junction bases unmatched: 3. Germline CDR1 reads MGHRA; CDR2 reads YSYEKL. CDR3 region: CASSRRTSGRNEQFF. The CDR3 DNA reads TGCGCCAGCAGCCGACGGACTAGCGGGAGGAATGAGCAGTTCTTC.

The V and J genes are TRBV19 and TRBJ2-1; D might be TRBD1 (7 bases). The CDR3 consists of 16 residues. Trimming left V 5 bases short and J 0 bases short, with 14 bases between. The germline gives CDR1 LNHDA, CDR2 SQIVND (reference sequence). The CDR3 nucleotides are TGTGCCAGTAGTCCTGACAGGGACTTCTCCTACAATGAGCAGTTCTTC. Residues: CASSPDRDFSYNEQFF.

This rearrangement joins TRBV19 to TRBJ2-1; weak D call: TRBD2 (6 bases). The V end lost 3 bases, the J end lost 5 bases, and 8 bases lay between the germline ends. Germline-derived CDR1 and CDR2 are LNHDA and SQIVND (reference sequence). The CDR3 contains 13 residues. The CDR3 nucleotides are TGTGCCAGTAGTATGGACTACCACAATGAGCAGTTCTTC. Amino acid sequence: CASSMDYHNEQFF.

The rearrangement uses TRBV5-4 and TRBJ2-7, with 8 bases fitting TRBD2. CDR1 SGHNT and CDR2 YYREEE come from the germline V gene (reference sequence). Losses at the gene ends were 4 bases for V and 5 bases for J; bases not matched to a gene: 11. CDR3 length: 15 amino acids. The CDR3 reads CASSGPGLGAHEQYF. DNA of the CDR3: TGTGCCAGCAGCGGACCGGGACTAGGAGCCCACGAGCAGTACTTC.

The rearrangement uses TRBV5-5 and TRBJ2-7; 11 nucleotides agree with TRBD2. The CDR3 length is 15 residues. In germline, CDR1 is SGHKS, CDR2 YYEKEE (reference sequence). J gave up 2 bases and V 9 bases, and 10 bases lay outside the gene matches. CDR3 in DNA: TGTGCCACATCATCTGGACTAGCGGGCGCCTACGAGCAGTACTTC. Its protein is CATSSGLAGAYEQYF. Based on the CDR3 plus reference TRBV5-5 and TRBJ2-7, the full variable domain is DAGVTQSPTHLIKTRGQQVTLRCSPISGHKSVSWYQQVLGQGPQFIFQYYEKEERGRGNFPDRFSARQFPNYSSELNVNALLLGDSALYLCATSSGLAGAYEQYFGPGTRLTVT.

The V call is TRBV7-2, the J call TRBJ2-3, with 8 bases fitting TRBD1. The CDR3 is 15 residues long. The germline CDR1 and CDR2 sequences are SGHTA and FQGNSA. Unmatched junction bases numbered 9, after V lost 2 bases and J lost 8 bases. The CDR3 protein is CASSLYTGGRGTQYF. DNA of the CDR3: TGTGCCAGCAGCTTATATACAGGGGGTCGCGGTACGCAGTATTTT.

The chain employs TRBV6-6 and TRBJ1-1; D is ambiguous. Germline V gene sequence: CDR1 MNHNY, CDR2 SVGAGI (reference sequence). V was clipped by 2 bases and J by 10 bases, with 14 bases between them. The CDR3 has 13 amino acids. The CDR3 DNA reads as TGTGCCAGCAGTTACCCCCCGGGGTATGTAGCTTTCTTT. It is translated as CASSYPPGYVAFF.

This chain links TRBV5-1 with TRBJ1-3; D unresolved. Germline-derived CDR1 and CDR2 are SGHRS and YFSETQ. The CDR3 covers 14 residues. V was cut by 6 bases and J by 0 bases, with 10 bases left in between. This chain's CDR3 is CASTPGLSGNTIYF. The DNA for the CDR3 is TGCGCCAGCACCCCAGGACTCTCTGGAAACACCATATATTTT.

The chain carries TRBV6-4 and TRBJ2-7; 7 bases map to TRBD1. Unmatched junction bases numbered 7, after V lost 6 bases and J lost 2 bases. Looked up from germline, CDR1 is MRHNA and CDR2 is SNTAGT. CDR3 size: 14 residues. CDR3 in DNA: TGTGCCAGCAGGGCATTCACAGGGGCCTACGAGCAGTACTTC. Protein: CASRAFTGAYEQYF.

The chain joins TRBV27 to TRBJ1-5, with 8 bases lining up with TRBD1. CDR1 MNHEY and CDR2 SMNVEV come from the germline V gene (reference sequence). V was clipped by 7 bases and J by 3 bases; unmatched bases: 8. The CDR3 runs 15 residues. DNA of the CDR3: TGTGCCAGCAAACCCGGGACAGGTTTCAATCAGCCCCAGCATTTT. This sequence encodes CASKPGTGFNQPQHF.